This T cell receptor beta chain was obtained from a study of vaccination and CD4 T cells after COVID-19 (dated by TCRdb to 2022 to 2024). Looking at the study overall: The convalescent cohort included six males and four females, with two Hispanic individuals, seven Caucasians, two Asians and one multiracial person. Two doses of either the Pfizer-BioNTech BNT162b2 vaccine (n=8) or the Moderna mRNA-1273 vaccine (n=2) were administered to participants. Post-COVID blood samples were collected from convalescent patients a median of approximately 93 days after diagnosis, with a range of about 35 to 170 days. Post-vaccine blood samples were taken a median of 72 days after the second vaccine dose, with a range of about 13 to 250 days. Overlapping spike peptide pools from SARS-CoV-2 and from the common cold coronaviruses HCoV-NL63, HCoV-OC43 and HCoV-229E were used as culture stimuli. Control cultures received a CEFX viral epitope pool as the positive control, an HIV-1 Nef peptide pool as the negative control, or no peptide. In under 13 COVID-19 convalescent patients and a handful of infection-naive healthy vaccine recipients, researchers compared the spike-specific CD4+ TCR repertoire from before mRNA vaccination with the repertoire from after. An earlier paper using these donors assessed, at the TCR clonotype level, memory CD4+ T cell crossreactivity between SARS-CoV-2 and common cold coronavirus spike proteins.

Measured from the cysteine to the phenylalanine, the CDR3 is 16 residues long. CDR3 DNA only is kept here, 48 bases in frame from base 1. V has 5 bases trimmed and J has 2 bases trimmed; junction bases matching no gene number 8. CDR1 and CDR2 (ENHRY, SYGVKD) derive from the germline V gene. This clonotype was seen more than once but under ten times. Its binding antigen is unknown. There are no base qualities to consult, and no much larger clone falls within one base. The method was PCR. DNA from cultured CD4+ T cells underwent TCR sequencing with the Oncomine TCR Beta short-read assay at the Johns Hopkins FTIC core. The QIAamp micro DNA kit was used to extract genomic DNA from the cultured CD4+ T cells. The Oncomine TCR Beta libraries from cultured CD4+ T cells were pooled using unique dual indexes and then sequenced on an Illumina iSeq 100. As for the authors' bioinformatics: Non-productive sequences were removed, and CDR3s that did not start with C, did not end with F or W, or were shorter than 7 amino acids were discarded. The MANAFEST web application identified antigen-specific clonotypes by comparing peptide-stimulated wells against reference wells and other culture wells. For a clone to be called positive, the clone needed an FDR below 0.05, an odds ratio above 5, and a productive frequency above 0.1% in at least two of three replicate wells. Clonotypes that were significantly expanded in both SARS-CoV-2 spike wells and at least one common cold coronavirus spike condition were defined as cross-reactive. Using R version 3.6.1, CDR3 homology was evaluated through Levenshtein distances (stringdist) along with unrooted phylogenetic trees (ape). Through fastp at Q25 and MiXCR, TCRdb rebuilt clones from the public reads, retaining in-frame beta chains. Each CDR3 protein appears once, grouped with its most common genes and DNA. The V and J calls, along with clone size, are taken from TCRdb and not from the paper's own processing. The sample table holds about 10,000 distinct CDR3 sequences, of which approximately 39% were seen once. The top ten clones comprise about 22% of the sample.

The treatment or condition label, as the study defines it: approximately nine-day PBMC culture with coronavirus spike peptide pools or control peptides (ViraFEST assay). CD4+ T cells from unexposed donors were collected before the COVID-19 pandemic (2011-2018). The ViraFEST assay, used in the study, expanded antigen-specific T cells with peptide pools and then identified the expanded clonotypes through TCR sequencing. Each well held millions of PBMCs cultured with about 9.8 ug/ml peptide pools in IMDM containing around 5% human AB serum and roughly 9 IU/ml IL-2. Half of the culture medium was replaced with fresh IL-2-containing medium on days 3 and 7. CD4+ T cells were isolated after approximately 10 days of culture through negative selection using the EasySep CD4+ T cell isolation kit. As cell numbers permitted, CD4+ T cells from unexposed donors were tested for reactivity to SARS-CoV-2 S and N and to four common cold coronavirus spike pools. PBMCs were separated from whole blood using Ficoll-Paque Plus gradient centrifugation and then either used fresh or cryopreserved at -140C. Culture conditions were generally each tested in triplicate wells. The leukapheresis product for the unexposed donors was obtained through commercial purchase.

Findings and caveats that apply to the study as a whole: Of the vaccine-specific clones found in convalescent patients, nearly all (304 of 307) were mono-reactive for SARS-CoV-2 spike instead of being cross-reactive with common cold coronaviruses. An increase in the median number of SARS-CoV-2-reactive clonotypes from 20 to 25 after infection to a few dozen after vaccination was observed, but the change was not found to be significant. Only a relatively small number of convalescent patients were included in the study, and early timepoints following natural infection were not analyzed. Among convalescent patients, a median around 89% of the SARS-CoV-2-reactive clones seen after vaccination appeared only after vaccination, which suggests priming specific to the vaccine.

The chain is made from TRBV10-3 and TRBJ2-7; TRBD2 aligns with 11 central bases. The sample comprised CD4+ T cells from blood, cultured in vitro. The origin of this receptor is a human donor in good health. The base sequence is TGTGCCATCAGTACCTACCAGACTAGCGGGGCCTACGAGCAGTACTTC. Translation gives CAISTYQTSGAYEQYF.